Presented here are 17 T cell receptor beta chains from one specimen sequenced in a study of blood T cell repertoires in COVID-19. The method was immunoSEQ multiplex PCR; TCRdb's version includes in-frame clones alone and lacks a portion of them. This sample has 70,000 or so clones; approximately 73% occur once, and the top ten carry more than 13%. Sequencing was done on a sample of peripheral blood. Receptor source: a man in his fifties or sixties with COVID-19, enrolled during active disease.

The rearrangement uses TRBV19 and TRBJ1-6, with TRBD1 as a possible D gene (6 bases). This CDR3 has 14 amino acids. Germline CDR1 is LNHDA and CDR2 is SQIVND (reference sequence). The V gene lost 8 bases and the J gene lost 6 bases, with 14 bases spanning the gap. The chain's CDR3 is CASGGGRRNSPLHF. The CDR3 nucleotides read TGTGCCAGTGGGGGGGGGCGACGTAATTCACCCCTCCACTTT. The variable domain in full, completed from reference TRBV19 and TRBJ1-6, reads DGGITQSPKYLFRKEGQNVTLSCEQNLNHDAMYWYRQDPGQGLRLIYYSQIVNDFQKGDIAEGYSVSREKKESFPLTVTSAQKNPTAFYLCASGGGRRNSPLHFGNGTRLTVT.

DNA for the CDR3: TGTGCCAGCAGCTTAGTATTCCGCGGGAGTATTAGGACAGATACGCAGTATTTT. Amino acids: CASSLVFRGSIRTDTQYF. V is TRBV7-6 and J is TRBJ2-3; 7 bases fit TRBD2. Per germline, CDR1 SGHVS and CDR2 FNYEAQ. V lost 1 base and J lost 3; bases outside the gene matches: 13. CDR3 length: 18 amino acids.

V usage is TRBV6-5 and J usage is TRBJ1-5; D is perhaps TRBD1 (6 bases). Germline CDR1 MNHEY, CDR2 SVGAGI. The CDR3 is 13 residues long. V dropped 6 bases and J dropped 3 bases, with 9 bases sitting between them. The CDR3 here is CASRRQVNQPQHF. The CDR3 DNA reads TGTGCCAGCAGGCGACAGGTCAATCAGCCCCAGCATTTT.

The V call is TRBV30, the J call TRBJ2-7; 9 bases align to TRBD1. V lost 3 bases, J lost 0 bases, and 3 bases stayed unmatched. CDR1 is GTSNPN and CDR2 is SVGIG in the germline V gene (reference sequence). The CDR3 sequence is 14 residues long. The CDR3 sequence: CAWRETGGSYEQYF. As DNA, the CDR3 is TGTGCCTGGAGAGAGACAGGGGGCTCCTACGAGCAGTACTTC.

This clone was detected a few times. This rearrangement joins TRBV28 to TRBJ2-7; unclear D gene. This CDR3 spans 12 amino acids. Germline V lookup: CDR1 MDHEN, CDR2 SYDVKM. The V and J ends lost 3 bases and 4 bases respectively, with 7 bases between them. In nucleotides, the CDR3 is TGTGCCAGCAGTTTCCAGACATACGAGCAGTACTTC. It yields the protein CASSFQTYEQYF.

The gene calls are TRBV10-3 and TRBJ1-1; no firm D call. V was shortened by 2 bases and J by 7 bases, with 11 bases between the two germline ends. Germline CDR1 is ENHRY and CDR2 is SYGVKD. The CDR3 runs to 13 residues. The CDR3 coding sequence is TGTGCCATCAGTGAGAGAAGTCGGGGTGAAGCTTTCTTT. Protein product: CAISERSRGEAFF.

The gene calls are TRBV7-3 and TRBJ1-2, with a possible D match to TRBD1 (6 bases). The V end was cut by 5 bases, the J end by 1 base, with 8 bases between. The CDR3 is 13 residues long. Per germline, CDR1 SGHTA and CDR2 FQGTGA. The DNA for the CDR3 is TGTGCCAGCAGCCCGGACAGTAACTATGGCTACACCTTC. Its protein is CASSPDSNYGYTF.

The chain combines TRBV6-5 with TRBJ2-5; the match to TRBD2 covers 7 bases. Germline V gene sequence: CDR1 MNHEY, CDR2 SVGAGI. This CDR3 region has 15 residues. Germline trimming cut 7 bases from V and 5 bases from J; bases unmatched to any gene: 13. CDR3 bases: TGTGCCAGCACCCAATGGGGGGGTGATGAGGAGACCCAGTACTTC. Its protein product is CASTQWGGDEETQYF.

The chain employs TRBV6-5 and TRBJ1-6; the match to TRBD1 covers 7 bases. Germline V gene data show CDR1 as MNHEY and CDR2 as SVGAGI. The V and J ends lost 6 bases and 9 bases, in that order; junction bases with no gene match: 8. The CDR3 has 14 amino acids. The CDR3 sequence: CASSDREGFSPLHF. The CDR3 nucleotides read TGTGCCAGCAGCGACAGGGAAGGTTTTTCACCCCTCCACTTT.

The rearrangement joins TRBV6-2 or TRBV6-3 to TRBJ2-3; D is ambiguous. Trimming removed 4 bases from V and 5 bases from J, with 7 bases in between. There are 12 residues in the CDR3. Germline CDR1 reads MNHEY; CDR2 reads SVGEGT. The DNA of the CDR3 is TGTGCCAGCAGTTTTGAGGTAGATACGCAGTATTTT. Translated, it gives CASSFEVDTQYF.

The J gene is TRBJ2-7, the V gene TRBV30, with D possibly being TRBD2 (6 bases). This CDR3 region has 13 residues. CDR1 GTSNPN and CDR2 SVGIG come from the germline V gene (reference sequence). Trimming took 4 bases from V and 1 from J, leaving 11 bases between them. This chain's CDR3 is CAWKVGGSYEQYF. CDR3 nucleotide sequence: TGTGCCTGGAAGGTGGGGGGTTCCTACGAGCAGTACTTC.

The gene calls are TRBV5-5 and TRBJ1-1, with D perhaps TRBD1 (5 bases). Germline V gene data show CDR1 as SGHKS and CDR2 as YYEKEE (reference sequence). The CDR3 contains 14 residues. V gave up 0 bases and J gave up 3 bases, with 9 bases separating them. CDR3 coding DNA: TGTGCCAGCAGCTTGGGACAGCCCCACACTGAAGCTTTCTTT. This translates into CASSLGQPHTEAFF.

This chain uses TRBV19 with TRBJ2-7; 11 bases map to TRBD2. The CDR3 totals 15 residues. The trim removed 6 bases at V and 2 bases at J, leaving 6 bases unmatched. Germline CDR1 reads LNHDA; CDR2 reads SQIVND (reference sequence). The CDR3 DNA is TGTGCCAGTAGCCCCTATAGCGGGGGGGCCTACGAGCAGTACTTC. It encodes CASSPYSGGAYEQYF.

CDR3 amino acids: CASSSRDREREKLFF. The CDR3 bases are TGTGCCAGCAGCTCCCGGGACAGGGAACGCGAAAAACTGTTTTTT. This chain connects TRBV7-9 to TRBJ1-4, with TRBD1 matching 9 bases. Germline V gives CDR1 SEHNR, CDR2 FQNEAQ (reference sequence). Losses at the gene ends were 4 bases for V and 8 bases for J; bases not matched to a gene: 8. This CDR3 is built from 15 residues.

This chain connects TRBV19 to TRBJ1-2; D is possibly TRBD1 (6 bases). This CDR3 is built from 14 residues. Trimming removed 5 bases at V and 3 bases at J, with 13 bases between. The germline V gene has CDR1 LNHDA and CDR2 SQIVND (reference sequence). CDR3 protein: CASSPAGGDYGYTF. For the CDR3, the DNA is TGTGCCAGTAGTCCCGCGGGGGGCGACTATGGCTACACCTTC.

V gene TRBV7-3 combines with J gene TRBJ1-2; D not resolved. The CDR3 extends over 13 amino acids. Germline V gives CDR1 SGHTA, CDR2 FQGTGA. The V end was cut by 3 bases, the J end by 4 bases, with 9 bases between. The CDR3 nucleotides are TGTGCCAGCAGCTTGGGCTTAACCTATGGCTACACCTTC. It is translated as CASSLGLTYGYTF.

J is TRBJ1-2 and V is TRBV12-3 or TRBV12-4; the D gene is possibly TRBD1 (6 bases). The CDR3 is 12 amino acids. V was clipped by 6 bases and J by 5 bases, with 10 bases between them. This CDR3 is CASSPQGYGYTF. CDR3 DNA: TGTGCCAGCAGCCCTCAGGGGTATGGCTACACCTTC.